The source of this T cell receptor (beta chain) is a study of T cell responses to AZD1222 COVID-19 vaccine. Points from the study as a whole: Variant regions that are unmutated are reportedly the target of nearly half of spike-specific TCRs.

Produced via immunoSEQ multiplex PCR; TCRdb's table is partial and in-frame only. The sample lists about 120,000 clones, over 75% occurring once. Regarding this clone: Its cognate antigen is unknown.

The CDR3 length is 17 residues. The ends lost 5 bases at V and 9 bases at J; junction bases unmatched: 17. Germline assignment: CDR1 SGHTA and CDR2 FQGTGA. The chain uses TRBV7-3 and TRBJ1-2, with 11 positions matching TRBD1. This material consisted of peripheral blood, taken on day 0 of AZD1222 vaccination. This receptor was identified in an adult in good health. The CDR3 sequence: CASSPRTGGVLGLSYTF. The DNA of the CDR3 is TGTGCCAGCAGCCCCCGGACAGGGGGCGTCTTAGGACTAAGCTACACCTTC.